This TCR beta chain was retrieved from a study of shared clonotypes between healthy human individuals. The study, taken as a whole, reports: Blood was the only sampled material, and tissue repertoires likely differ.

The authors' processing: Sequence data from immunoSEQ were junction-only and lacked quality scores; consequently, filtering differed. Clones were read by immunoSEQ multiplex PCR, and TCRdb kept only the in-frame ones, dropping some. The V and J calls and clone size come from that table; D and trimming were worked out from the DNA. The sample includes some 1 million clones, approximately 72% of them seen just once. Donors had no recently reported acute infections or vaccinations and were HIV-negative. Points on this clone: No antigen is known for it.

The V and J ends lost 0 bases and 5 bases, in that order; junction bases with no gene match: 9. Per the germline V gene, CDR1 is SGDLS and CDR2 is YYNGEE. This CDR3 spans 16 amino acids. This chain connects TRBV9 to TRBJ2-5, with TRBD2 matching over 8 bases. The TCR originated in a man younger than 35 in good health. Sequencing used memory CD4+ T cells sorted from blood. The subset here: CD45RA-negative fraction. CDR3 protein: CASSVAGGLGVETQYF. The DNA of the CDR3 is TGTGCCAGCAGCGTAGCTGGGGGACTAGGGGTGGAGACCCAGTACTTC.